A single T cell receptor beta chain is shown here with its context. The data derive from a study of OX40 agonist ivuxolimab in advanced cancers. Overall study: Earlier anti-PD-1, anti-PD-L1 or anti-CTLA-4 therapy was permitted; about 39% had received some.

V lost 0 bases, J lost 7 bases, and 4 bases stayed unmatched. Germline CDR1 is LGHNA and CDR2 is YNFKEQ. The CDR3 is made up of 15 amino acids. Only in-frame clones appear in the TCRdb table, and some are missing; sequencing was by immunoSEQ multiplex PCR. The repertoire holds about 19,000 clones, with less than 90% as singletons. The clonotype comes from an adult with an advanced solid tumor such as melanoma, head and neck, liver or kidney cancer. Material: CD4+ or CD8+ T cells sorted from blood, obtained in a trial of the OX40 agonist ivuxolimab. The chain couples TRBV4-2 to TRBJ1-4, with 8 bases that match TRBD1. The CDR3 nucleotides are TGTGCCAGCAGCCAAGAGGACAGGGCAATTGAAAAACTGTTTTTT. Translation: CASSQEDRAIEKLFF.